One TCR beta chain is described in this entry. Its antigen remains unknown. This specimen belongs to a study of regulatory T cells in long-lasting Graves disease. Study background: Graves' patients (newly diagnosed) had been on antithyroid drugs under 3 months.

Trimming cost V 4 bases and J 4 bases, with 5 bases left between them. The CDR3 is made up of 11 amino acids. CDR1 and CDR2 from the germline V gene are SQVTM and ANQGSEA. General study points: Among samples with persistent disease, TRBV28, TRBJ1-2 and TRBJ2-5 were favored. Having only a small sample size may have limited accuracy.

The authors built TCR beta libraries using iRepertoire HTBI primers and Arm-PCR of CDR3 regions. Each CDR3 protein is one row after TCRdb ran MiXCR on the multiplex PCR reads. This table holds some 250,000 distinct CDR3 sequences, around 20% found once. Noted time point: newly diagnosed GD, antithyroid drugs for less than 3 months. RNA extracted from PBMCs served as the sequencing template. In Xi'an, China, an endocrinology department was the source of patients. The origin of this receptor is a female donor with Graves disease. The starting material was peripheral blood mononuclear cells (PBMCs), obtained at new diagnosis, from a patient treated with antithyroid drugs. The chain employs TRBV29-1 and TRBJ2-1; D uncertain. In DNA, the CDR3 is TGCAGCGTTGTTCTATACAATGAGCAGTTCTTC. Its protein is CSVVLYNEQFF.